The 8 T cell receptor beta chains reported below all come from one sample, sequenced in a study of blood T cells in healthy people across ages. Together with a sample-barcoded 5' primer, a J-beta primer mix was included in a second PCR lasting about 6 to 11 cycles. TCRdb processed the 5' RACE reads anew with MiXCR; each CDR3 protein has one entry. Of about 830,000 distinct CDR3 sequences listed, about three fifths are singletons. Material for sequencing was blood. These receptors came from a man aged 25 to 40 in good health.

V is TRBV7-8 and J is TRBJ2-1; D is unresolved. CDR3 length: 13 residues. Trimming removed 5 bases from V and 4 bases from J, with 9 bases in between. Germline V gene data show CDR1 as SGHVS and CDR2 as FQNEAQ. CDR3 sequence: CASSRIRYNEQFF. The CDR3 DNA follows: TGTGCCAGCAGCAGAATAAGATACAATGAGCAGTTCTTC.

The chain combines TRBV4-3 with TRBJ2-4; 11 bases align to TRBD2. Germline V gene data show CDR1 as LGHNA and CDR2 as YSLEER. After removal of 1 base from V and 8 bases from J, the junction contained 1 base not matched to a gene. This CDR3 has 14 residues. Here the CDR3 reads CASSQVSGGDIQYF. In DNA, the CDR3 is TGCGCCAGCAGCCAAGTTAGCGGGGGGGACATTCAGTACTTC.

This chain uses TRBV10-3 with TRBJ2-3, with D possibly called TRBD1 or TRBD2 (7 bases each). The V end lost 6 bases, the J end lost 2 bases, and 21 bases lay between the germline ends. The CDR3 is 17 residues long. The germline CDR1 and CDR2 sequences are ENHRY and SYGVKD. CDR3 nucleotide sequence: TGTGCCATCAGGAAGGGGGCTTCGGGGGGTAACACAGATACGCAGTATTTT. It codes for CAIRKGASGGNTDTQYF.

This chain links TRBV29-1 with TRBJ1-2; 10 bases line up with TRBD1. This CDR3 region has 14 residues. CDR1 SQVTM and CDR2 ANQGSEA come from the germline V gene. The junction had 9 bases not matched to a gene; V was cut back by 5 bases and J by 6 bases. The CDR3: CSVSGTGVLHGYTF. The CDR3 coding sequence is TGCAGCGTTTCCGGGACAGGGGTCTTGCATGGCTACACCTTC.

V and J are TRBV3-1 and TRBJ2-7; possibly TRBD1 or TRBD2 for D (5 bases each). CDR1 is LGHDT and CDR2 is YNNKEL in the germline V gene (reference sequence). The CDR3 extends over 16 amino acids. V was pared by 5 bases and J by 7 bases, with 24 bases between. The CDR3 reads CASSEGPRGYYNEQYF. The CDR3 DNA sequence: TGTGCCAGCAGCGAAGGGCCACGGGGCTACTACAATGAGCAGTACTTC.

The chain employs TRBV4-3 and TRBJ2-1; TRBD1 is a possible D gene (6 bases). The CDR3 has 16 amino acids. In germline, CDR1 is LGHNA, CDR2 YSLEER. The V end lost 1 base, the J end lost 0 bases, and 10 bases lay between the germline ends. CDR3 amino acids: CASSQARDNSYNEQFF. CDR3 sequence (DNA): TGCGCCAGCAGCCAAGCAAGGGACAACTCCTACAATGAGCAGTTCTTC.

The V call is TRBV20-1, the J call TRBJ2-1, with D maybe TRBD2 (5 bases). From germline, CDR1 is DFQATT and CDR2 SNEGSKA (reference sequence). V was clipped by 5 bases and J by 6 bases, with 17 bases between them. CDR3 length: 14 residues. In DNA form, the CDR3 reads TGCAGTGCTGGTGAGCCTAAGAGGGTCAATGAGCAGTTCTTC. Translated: CSAGEPKRVNEQFF.

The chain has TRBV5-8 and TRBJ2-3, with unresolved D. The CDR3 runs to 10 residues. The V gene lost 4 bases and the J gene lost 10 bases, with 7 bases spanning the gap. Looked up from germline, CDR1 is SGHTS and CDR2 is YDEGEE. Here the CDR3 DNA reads TGTGCCAGCAGCCTGTGGGCGCAGTATTTT. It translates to CASSLWAQYF.